The 29 T cell receptor beta chains reported below all come from one sample, sequenced in a study of cytomegalovirus exposure and HLA in healthy donors. Vbeta (60) and Jbeta (13) primers were used in the PCR. Generated by immunoSEQ multiplex PCR, the TCRdb table keeps only in-frame clones and is missing some. The sample shows more than 130,000 clones, around 80% of them seen only once. Material for sequencing was PBMCs. The receptors here all came from a man aged 40-55 years in good health and CMV-seropositive.

DNA of the CDR3: TGTGCCAGCTCACTTGGGACAGGGGCTGGAAACACCATATATTTT. Translating gives CASSLGTGAGNTIYF. This rearrangement joins TRBV18 to TRBJ1-3; 10 nucleotides line up with TRBD1. The trim removed 4 bases at V and 2 bases at J, leaving 2 bases unmatched. The CDR3 is 15 amino acids. Germline CDR1 is KGHSH and CDR2 is LQKENI. Filled out from reference TRBV18 and TRBJ1-3, the complete variable domain reads NAGVMQNPRHLVRRRGQEARLRCSPMKGHSHVYWYRQLPEEGLKFMVYLQKENIIDESGMPKERFSAEFPKEGPSILRIQQVVRGDSAAYFCASSLGTGAGNTIYFGEGSWLTVV.

The chain couples TRBV2 to TRBJ1-2; 9 positions agree with TRBD1. J lost 3 bases, V lost 5 bases, and 7 bases had no gene match. The CDR3 extends over 15 amino acids. Germline loops: CDR1 SNHLY, CDR2 FYNNEI. The CDR3 DNA follows: TGTGCCAGCAGTCCGGGACAGGGTCGGGACTATGGCTACACCTTC. Translation gives CASSPGQGRDYGYTF.

The chain joins TRBV11-1 to TRBJ1-1; D remains ambiguous. V gave up 2 bases and J gave up 0 bases, with 4 bases separating them. The germline V gene encodes CDR1 SGHAT and CDR2 FQDESV (reference sequence). The CDR3 consists of 13 residues. The CDR3 loop reads CASSLSMNTEAFF. The DNA for the CDR3 is TGTGCCAGCAGCTTATCTATGAACACTGAAGCTTTCTTT.

The chain has TRBV28 and TRBJ1-4, with 7 bases matching TRBD1. V shed 8 bases and J 8 bases; nucleotides not matched to a gene: 5. Germline assignment: CDR1 MDHEN and CDR2 SYDVKM. The CDR3 is made up of 12 amino acids. The CDR3: CASEGAREKLFF. CDR3 sequence (DNA): TGTGCCAGCGAGGGGGCGCGAGAAAAACTGTTTTTT.

The CDR3 loop is CASSRGQTYEQYF. The CDR3, as DNA: TGTGCCAGCAGTCGCGGACAGACCTACGAGCAGTACTTC. This chain uses TRBV6-5 with TRBJ2-7; perhaps TRBD1 as D (6 bases). Germline V CDR1 and CDR2: MNHEY, SVGAGI. The CDR3 runs 13 residues. The V and J ends lost 5 bases and 2 bases respectively, with 10 bases between them.

This clone was recorded only once. The chain joins TRBV5-1 to TRBJ1-2; the match to TRBD1 covers 9 bases. The CDR3 is 14 amino acids. Germline V gene lookup returns CDR1 SGHRS and CDR2 YFSETQ. The V segment lost 0 bases and the J segment 4 bases; nucleotides outside the gene matches: 1. This CDR3 is CASSLEGQGYGYTF. CDR3 in DNA: TGCGCCAGCAGCTTGGAGGGACAGGGCTATGGCTACACCTTC.

The sample holds one count of this clone. The chain employs TRBV19 and TRBJ2-7; D gene uncertain. The ends were cut back, 3 bases at V and 7 bases at J, with 16 bases in the middle. The CDR3 has 14 amino acids. Germline V gene sequence: CDR1 LNHDA, CDR2 SQIVND (reference sequence). The CDR3: CASSIAGSSREQYF. CDR3 bases: TGTGCCAGTAGTATCGCTGGTAGCTCCCGGGAGCAGTACTTC.

This clone was picked up one time. The chain carries TRBV29-1 and TRBJ2-7, with a tentative D call TRBD2 (5 bases). The germline V and J ends were trimmed by 5 bases and 2 bases, with 10 bases remaining between them. The CDR3 totals 12 residues. Germline V lookup: CDR1 SQVTM, CDR2 ANQGSEA. The CDR3 sequence is CSVIRGTYEQYF. CDR3 nucleotide sequence: TGCAGCGTTATCCGGGGAACCTACGAGCAGTACTTC.

The chain recombines TRBV27 with TRBJ1-1; D is unclear. Trimming left V 9 bases short and J 3 bases short, with 17 bases between. Germline V lookup: CDR1 MNHEY, CDR2 SMNVEV (reference sequence). The CDR3 length is 14 residues. CDR3 region: CASWEVGSYTEAFF. CDR3 nucleotide sequence: TGTGCCAGTTGGGAGGTTGGCTCATACACTGAAGCTTTCTTT.

This rearrangement joins TRBV25-1 to TRBJ2-7; D is perhaps TRBD1 (5 bases). The CDR3 spans 12 residues. Deletions cut 4 bases from V and 6 bases from J, with 10 bases between. From germline, CDR1 is MGHDK and CDR2 SYGVNS. CDR3 bases: TGTGCCAGCAGTGGGGGCTGGGGCGAGCAGTACTTC. This gives the protein CASSGGWGEQYF.

This sequence joins TRBV5-8 and TRBJ2-7; 11 nucleotides agree with TRBD1. The CDR3 covers 19 residues. Trimming removed 1 base from V and 5 bases from J; junction bases left unmatched: 17. The germline CDR1 and CDR2 sequences are SGHTS and YDEGEE. The CDR3: CASSLHLREDRGHVDEQYF. The CDR3 nucleotides read TGTGCCAGCAGCTTGCATCTGCGGGAGGACAGGGGGCATGTAGACGAGCAGTACTTC. Based on the CDR3 plus reference TRBV5-8 and TRBJ2-7, the full variable domain is EAGVTQSPTHLIKTRGQQATLRCSPISGHTSVYWYQQALGLGLQFLLWYDEGEERNRGNFPPRFSGRQFPNYSSELNVNALELEDSALYLCASSLHLREDRGHVDEQYFGPGTRLTVT.

The chain combines TRBV21-1 with TRBJ2-7; the DNA was not compared with TRBD1, the D call given in the table. TRBV21-1 is designated a pseudogene. This CDR3 is built from 19 residues. DNA for the CDR3: TGTGCCAGCAGTACAAACCATCACCGGGACAGGGCCGCTTCCTACGAGCAGTACTTC. Translated, it gives CASSTNHHRDRAASYEQYF.

The V call is TRBV29-1, the J call TRBJ1-3; TRBD1 agrees at 7 bases. The germline CDR1 and CDR2 sequences are SQVTM and ANQGSEA. The CDR3 totals 12 residues. V dropped 4 bases and J dropped 8; count of bases not matched to a gene: 5. CDR3 sequence (DNA): TGCAGCGTTGTCTCCAGGGGGGACACCATATATTTT. It yields the protein CSVVSRGDTIYF.

The DNA for the CDR3 is TGTGCCAGCAGCCTCCCAGGTACTAATGAAAAACTGTTTTTT. As protein: CASSLPGTNEKLFF. V is TRBV5-5 and J is TRBJ1-4; D unresolved. The V gene lost 4 bases and the J gene lost 2 bases, with 9 bases spanning the gap. This CDR3 contains 14 residues. Germline values: CDR1 SGHKS, CDR2 YYEKEE (reference sequence).

This clone appeared a single time. The chain has TRBV6-6 and TRBJ2-5, with 7 positions matching TRBD1. Germline lookup yields CDR1 MNHNY and CDR2 SVGAGI (reference sequence). V dropped 5 bases and J dropped 5; count of bases not matched to a gene: 11. The CDR3 sequence is 15 residues long. The CDR3 loop is CASSKNRGAGETQYF. The CDR3 DNA is TGTGCCAGCAGTAAGAACAGGGGCGCAGGGGAGACCCAGTACTTC.

This chain links TRBV7-3 with TRBJ2-3, with 9 bases identical to TRBD1. The CDR3 runs to 15 residues. Germline V gene sequence: CDR1 SGHTA, CDR2 FQGTGA. V lost 5 bases, J lost 5 bases, and 8 bases stayed unmatched. CDR3 sequence reads: CASSPSQGAVDTQYF. As DNA, the CDR3 is TGTGCCAGCAGCCCGTCACAGGGGGCCGTAGATACGCAGTATTTT.

CDR3 DNA sequence: TGTGCCAGCAGCTTACCGGGACAGGTGAAGTCACCCCTCCACTTT. Translated: CASSLPGQVKSPLHF. The chain recombines TRBV7-2 with TRBJ1-6; 8 bases line up with TRBD1. V lost 2 bases, J lost 10 bases, and 7 bases stayed unmatched. The CDR3 loop spans 15 amino acids. CDR1 is SGHTA, CDR2 FQGNSA, per germline.

The chain joins TRBV11-2 to TRBJ2-1; 9 nucleotides agree with TRBD2. Germline V gene lookup returns CDR1 SGHAT and CDR2 FQNNGV. This CDR3 comprises 14 residues. V dropped 4 bases and J dropped 8; count of bases not matched to a gene: 6. In DNA, the CDR3 is TGTGCCAGCAGCTCCAGCGGGAGGTCGGATGAGCAGTTCTTC. Translation: CASSSSGRSDEQFF.

The chain recombines TRBV29-1 with TRBJ2-3; tentatively, D is TRBD2 (6 bases). Trimming pared 6 bases from V and 3 bases from J, leaving 10 bases between. The germline gives CDR1 SQVTM, CDR2 ANQGSEA. The length of the CDR3 is 12 residues. CDR3 nucleotide sequence: TGCAGCGTCTCACTAGCAACAGATACGCAGTATTTT. Its protein product is CSVSLATDTQYF.

V and J are TRBV4-3 and TRBJ1-4; no firm D call. The CDR3 loop spans 13 amino acids. CDR1 is LGHNA, CDR2 YSLEER, per germline. V lost 4 bases and J lost 8, with 11 bases in between. CDR3 in amino acids: CASSPRGDEKLFF. In nucleotides, the CDR3 is TGCGCCAGCAGCCCACGCGGCGACGAAAAACTGTTTTTT.

The J gene is TRBJ2-1, the V gene TRBV10-1; 7 nucleotides align to TRBD2. There are 14 residues in the CDR3. Per the germline V gene, CDR1 is WNHNN and CDR2 is SYGVQD (reference sequence). The V and J ends lost 3 bases and 4 bases, in that order; junction bases with no gene match: 3. In DNA, the CDR3 is TGCGCCAGCAGTGAACCGGGGGGTTACAATGAGCAGTTCTTC. This gives the protein CASSEPGGYNEQFF.

This chain connects TRBV19 to TRBJ2-5; 9 nucleotides align to TRBD1. Germline V gene lookup returns CDR1 LNHDA and CDR2 SQIVND (reference sequence). V dropped 1 base and J dropped 4; count of bases not matched to a gene: 4. CDR3 length: 15 residues. The CDR3 coding sequence is TGTGCCAGTAGTATAGTGGGGACAGGGATAGAGACCCAGTACTTC. The encoded protein is CASSIVGTGIETQYF.

This clone was seen a single time. The V gene is TRBV7-2, the J gene TRBJ2-7; 9 bases match TRBD1. Germline CDR1 and CDR2: SGHTA and FQGNSA. V lost 5 bases and J lost 3; bases outside the gene matches: 5. The CDR3 covers 14 residues. In nucleotides, the CDR3 is TGTGCCAGCAGCACAAGGACAGGGGACTACGAGCAGTACTTC. Its protein is CASSTRTGDYEQYF.

V gene TRBV9 combines with J gene TRBJ2-2; D is unresolved. The CDR3 totals 15 residues. With 3 bases removed from V and 2 bases from J, the gap between germline ends came to 11 bases. Germline lookup yields CDR1 SGDLS and CDR2 YYNGEE. CDR3 region: CASSAGTVNTGELFF. The CDR3 DNA is TGTGCCAGCAGCGCCGGAACAGTTAACACCGGGGAGCTGTTTTTT.

CDR3 amino acids: CASSQDAHGGNQPQHF. The CDR3 nucleotides read TGCGCCAGCAGCCAAGATGCCCACGGGGGCAATCAGCCCCAGCATTTT. The chain couples TRBV4-1 to TRBJ1-5; no firm D call. The germline CDR1 and CDR2 sequences are MGHRA and YSYEKL. V lost 0 bases, J lost 2 bases, and 11 bases lay in between. The CDR3 is 16 amino acids.

V usage is TRBV19 and J usage is TRBJ1-5; D uncertain. The CDR3 runs 17 residues. V lost 4 bases to trimming and J lost 1 base, with 17 bases between them. Germline CDR1 and CDR2: LNHDA and SQIVND (reference sequence). CDR3 bases: TGTGCCAGTAGTACATTCCGATCGACGGGGAGCAATCAGCCCCAGCATTTT. Its translation is CASSTFRSTGSNQPQHF.

This CDR3 reads CASSPFRDSAFGYTF. Here the CDR3 DNA reads TGTGCCAGCTCACCTTTTCGAGACAGCGCGTTTGGCTACACCTTC. V usage is TRBV18 and J usage is TRBJ1-2; tentative D call: TRBD1 (5 bases). The CDR3 covers 15 residues. Trimming left V 3 bases short and J 7 bases short, with 18 bases between. CDR1 is KGHSH, CDR2 LQKENI, per germline. The entire variable domain, with the rest obtained from reference TRBV18 and TRBJ1-2, is as follows: NAGVMQNPRHLVRRRGQEARLRCSPMKGHSHVYWYRQLPEEGLKFMVYLQKENIIDESGMPKERFSAEFPKEGPSILRIQQVVRGDSAAYFCASSPFRDSAFGYTFGSGTRLTVV.

This rearrangement joins TRBV2 to TRBJ1-3, with a tentative D call TRBD1 (6 bases). Germline V gene data show CDR1 as SNHLY and CDR2 as FYNNEI. V was clipped by 7 bases and J by 6 bases, with 10 bases between them. The CDR3 length is 12 residues. The CDR3 sequence: CASKDRVNTIYF. The DNA of the CDR3 is TGTGCCAGCAAGGACAGAGTAAACACCATATATTTT.

This chain connects TRBV6-1 to TRBJ1-5; D gene ambiguous. CDR1 is MNHNS and CDR2 is SASEGT in the germline V gene. The V end was cut by 6 bases, the J end by 5 bases, with 11 bases between. This CDR3 comprises 13 residues. The CDR3 DNA reads as TGTGCCAGCAGCGACGGGATTCATCAGCCCCAGCATTTT. It specifies CASSDGIHQPQHF.